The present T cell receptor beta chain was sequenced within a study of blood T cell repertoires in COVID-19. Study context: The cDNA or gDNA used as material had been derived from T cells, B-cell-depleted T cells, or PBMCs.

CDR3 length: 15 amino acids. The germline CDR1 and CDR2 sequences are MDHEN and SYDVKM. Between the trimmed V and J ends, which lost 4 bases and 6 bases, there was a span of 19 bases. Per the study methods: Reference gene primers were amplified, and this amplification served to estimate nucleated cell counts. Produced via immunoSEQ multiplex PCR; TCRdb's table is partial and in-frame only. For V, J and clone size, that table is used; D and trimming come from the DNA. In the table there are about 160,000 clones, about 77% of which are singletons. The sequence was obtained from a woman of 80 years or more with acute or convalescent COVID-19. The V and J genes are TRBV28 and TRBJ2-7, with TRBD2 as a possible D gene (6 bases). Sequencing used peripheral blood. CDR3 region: CASSSPGVGRLEQYF. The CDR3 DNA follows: TGTGCCAGCAGTTCCCCGGGAGTAGGGCGGCTCGAGCAGTACTTC.